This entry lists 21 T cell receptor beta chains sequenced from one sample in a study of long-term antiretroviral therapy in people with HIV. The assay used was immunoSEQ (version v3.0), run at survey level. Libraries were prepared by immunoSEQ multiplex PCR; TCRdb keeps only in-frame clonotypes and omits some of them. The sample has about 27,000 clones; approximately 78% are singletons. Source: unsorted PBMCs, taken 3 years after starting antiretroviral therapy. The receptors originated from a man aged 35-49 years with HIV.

For the CDR3, the DNA is TGTGCCAGCAGTGGGGAGGGAGCGAGAAGGGAGACCCAGTACTTC. Protein sequence: CASSGEGARRETQYF. The chain carries TRBV6-1 and TRBJ2-5; 7 nucleotides match TRBD2. The CDR3 totals 15 residues. The V gene end was trimmed by 4 bases and the J gene end by 5 bases; junction bases not matched to a gene: 10. Germline assignment: CDR1 MNHNS and CDR2 SASEGT.

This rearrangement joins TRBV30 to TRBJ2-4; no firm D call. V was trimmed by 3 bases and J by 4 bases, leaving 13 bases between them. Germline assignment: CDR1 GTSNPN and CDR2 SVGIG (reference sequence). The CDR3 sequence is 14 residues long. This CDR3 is CAWRSRVEKNIQYF. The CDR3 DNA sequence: TGTGCCTGGAGGTCAAGGGTTGAGAAAAACATTCAGTACTTC.

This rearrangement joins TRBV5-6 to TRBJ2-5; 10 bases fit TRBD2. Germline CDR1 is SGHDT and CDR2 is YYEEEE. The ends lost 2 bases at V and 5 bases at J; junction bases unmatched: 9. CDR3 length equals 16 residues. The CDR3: CASSFNLAGVSETQYF. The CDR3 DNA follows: TGTGCCAGCAGCTTTAACCTAGCGGGGGTTTCTGAGACCCAGTACTTC. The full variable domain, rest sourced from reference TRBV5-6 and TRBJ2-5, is DAGVTQSPTHLIKTRGQQVTLRCSPKSGHDTVSWYQQALGQGPQFIFQYYEEEERQRGNFPDRFSGHQFPNYSSELNVNALLLGDSALYLCASSFNLAGVSETQYFGPGTRLLVL.

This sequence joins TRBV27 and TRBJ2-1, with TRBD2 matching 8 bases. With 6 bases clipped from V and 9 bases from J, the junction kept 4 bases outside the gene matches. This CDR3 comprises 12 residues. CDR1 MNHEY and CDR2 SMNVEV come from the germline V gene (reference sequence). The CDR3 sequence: CASRRGAGEQFF. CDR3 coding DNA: TGTGCCAGCAGGCGGGGGGCGGGTGAGCAGTTCTTC.

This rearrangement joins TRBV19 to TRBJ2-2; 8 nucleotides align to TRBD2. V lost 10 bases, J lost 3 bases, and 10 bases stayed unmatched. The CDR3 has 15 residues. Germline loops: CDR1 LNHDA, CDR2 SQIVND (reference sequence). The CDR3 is CATRGGLGDTGELFF. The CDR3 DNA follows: TGTGCCACCCGGGGGGGGCTGGGCGACACCGGGGAGCTGTTTTTT. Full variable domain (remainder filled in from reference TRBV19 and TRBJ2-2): DGGITQSPKYLFRKEGQNVTLSCEQNLNHDAMYWYRQDPGQGLRLIYYSQIVNDFQKGDIAEGYSVSREKKESFPLTVTSAQKNPTAFYLCATRGGLGDTGELFFGEGSRLTVL.

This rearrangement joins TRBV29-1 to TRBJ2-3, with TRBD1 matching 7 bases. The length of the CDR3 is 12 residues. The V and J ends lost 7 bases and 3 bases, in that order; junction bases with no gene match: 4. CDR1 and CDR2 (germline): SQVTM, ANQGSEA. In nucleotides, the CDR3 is TGCAGCGCCCACAGGGGTACAGATACGCAGTATTTT. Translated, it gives CSAHRGTDTQYF.

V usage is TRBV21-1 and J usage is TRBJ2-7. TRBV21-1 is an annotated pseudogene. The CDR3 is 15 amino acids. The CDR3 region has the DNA TGTGCCAGCAGCAGCCTACCGGGACGCCACTACGAGCAGTACTTC. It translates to CASSSLPGRHYEQYF.

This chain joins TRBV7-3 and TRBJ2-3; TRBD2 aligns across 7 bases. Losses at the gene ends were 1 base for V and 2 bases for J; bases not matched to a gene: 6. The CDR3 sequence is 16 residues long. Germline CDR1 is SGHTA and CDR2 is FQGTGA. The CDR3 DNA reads TGTGCCAGCAGCTTAAGGGTGGGAGGGTCCACAGATACGCAGTATTTT. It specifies CASSLRVGGSTDTQYF.

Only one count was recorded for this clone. DNA of the CDR3: TGTGCCAGCAGCTCTACGATCCGGGACAGGGTAATGAGGGAGCAGTACTTC. Protein: CASSSTIRDRVMREQYF. V and J are TRBV7-9 and TRBJ2-7; 9 bases map to TRBD1. The CDR3 loop spans 17 amino acids. The ends lost 4 bases at V and 7 bases at J; junction bases unmatched: 17. Germline V gives CDR1 SEHNR, CDR2 FQNEAQ (reference sequence).

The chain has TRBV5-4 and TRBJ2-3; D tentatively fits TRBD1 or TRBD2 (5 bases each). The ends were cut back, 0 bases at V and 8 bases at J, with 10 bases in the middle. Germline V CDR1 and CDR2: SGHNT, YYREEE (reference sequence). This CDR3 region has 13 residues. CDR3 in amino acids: CASSLEGTLTQYF. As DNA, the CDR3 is TGTGCCAGCAGCTTGGAGGGGACCCTTACGCAGTATTTT.

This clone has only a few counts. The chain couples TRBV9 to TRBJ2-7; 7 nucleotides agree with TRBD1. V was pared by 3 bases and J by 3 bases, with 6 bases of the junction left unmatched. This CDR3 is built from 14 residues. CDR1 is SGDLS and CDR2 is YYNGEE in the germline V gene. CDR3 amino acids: CASSAGTAGYEQYF. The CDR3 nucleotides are TGTGCCAGCAGCGCGGGGACAGCTGGCTACGAGCAGTACTTC.

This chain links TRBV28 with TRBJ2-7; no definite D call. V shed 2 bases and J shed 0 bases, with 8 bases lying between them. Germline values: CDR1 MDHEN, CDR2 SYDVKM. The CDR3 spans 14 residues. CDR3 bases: TGTGCCAGCAGTTTAGTCGCGAGCTCCTACGAGCAGTACTTC. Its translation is CASSLVASSYEQYF.

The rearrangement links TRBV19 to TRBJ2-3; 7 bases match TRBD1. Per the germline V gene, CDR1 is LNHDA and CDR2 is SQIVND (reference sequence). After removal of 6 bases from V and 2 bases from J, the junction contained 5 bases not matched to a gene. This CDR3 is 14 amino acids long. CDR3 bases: TGTGCCAGTAGCCGACAGGGCATCACAGATACGCAGTATTTT. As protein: CASSRQGITDTQYF.

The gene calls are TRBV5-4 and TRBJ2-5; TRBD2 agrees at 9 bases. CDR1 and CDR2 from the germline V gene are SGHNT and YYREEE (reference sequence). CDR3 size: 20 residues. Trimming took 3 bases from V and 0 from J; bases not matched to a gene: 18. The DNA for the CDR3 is TGTGCCAGCAGCTCGAAAGGACTAGCGAGAGTGACTTCCTACCAAGAGACCCAGTACTTC. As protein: CASSSKGLARVTSYQETQYF.

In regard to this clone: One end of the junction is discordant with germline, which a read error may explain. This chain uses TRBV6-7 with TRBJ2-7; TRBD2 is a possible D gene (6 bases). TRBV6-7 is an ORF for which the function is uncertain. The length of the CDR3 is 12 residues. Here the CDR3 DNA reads TGTGCCAGCAGTTATGGGGGAGGCAGGTGGGACTTC. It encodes CASSYGGGRWDF.

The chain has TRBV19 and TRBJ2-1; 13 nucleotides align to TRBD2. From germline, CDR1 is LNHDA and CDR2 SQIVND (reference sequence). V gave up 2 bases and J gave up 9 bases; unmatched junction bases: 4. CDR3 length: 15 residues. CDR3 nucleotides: TGTGCCAGTAGTATAACGGGACTAGCGGGATCTGAGCAGTTCTTC. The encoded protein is CASSITGLAGSEQFF.

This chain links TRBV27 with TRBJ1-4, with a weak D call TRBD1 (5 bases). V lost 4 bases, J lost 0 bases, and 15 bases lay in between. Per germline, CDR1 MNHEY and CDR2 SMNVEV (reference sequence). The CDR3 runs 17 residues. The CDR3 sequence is CASSSYPQVSTNEKLFF. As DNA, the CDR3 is TGTGCCAGCAGTTCCTATCCACAGGTATCAACTAATGAAAAACTGTTTTTT.

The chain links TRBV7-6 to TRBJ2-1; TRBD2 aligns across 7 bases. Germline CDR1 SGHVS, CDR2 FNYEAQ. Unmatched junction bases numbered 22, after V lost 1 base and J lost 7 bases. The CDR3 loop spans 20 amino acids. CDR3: CASSLEVMVFETSIKNEQFF. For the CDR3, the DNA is TGTGCCAGCAGCTTAGAGGTAATGGTTTTTGAGACTAGCATAAAGAATGAGCAGTTCTTC. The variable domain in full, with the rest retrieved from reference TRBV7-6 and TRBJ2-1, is GAGVSQSPRYKVTKRGQDVALRCDPISGHVSLYWYRQALGQGPEFLTYFNYEAQQDKSGLPNDRFSAERPEGSISTLTIQRTEQRDSAMYRCASSLEVMVFETSIKNEQFFGPGTRLTVL.

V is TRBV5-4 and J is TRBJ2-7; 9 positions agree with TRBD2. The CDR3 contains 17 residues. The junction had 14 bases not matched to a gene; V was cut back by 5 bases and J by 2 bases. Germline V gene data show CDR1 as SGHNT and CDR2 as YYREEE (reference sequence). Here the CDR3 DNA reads TGTGCCAGCAGTAAGGGGGCGCTAGCGGGGTCTACCTACGAGCAGTACTTC. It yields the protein CASSKGALAGSTYEQYF.

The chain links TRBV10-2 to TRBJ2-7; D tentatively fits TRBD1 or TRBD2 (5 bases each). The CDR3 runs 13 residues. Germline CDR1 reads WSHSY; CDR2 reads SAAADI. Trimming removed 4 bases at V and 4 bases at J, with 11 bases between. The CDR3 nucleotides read TGCGCCAGCAGTGTGGGACGGGGTTACGAGCAGTACTTC. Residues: CASSVGRGYEQYF.

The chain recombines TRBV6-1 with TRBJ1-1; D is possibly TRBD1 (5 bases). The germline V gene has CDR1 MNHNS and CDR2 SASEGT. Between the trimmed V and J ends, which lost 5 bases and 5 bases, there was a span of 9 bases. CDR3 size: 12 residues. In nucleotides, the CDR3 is TGTGCCAGCAGTTCAGGGTCGACTGAAGCTTTCTTT. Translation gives CASSSGSTEAFF.